The 3 T cell receptor beta chains in this list originate from one sample, sequenced in a study of blood T cell repertoires in COVID-19. Profiling relied on immunoSEQ multiplex PCR, and the TCRdb table lists in-frame clones only, not all of them. The profile shows more than 85,000 clones, around 80% of them singletons. Sample: peripheral blood. The receptors here all came from a woman over 75 with acute or convalescent COVID-19.

The chain combines TRBV4-2 with TRBJ1-2; tentative D call: TRBD1 (6 bases). Germline CDR1 is LGHNA and CDR2 is YNFKEQ. CDR3 size: 14 residues. V lost 0 bases and J lost 5, with 10 bases in between. DNA of the CDR3: TGTGCCAGCAGCCAAGATGGAGGACAGTATGGCTACACCTTC. Residues: CASSQDGGQYGYTF.

The chain has TRBV3-1 (or the pseudogene TRBV3-2) and TRBJ2-2; 7 nucleotides align to TRBD2. Trimming removed 4 bases from V and 6 bases from J; junction bases left unmatched: 11. In germline, CDR1 is LGHDT, CDR2 YNNKEL (reference sequence). This CDR3 contains 16 residues. CDR3 sequence (DNA): TGTGCCAGCAGCCGCCTGGGCAGGGAGGGGCCCGGGGAGCTGTTTTTT. It is translated as CASSRLGREGPGELFF.

This clone appeared a few times. At one of its ends the junction is not consistent with the germline gene, which may arise from a read error. This chain uses TRBV6-2 or TRBV6-3 with TRBJ1-1; D is ambiguous. Germline CDR1 and CDR2: MNHEY and SVGEGT. The CDR3 contains 14 residues. DNA of the CDR3: TGTGCCAGCAATTACCCCGGGGAGAGCACTGAAGCTTTCTTT. This sequence encodes CASNYPGESTEAFF.